This T cell receptor beta chain is drawn from a study of response to subunit inactivated influenza vaccine (dated by TCRdb to 2016 to 2019). Turning to the overall study: Deep quantitative profiling of the T cell receptor repertoire was used in the study to follow responses to a trivalent subunit inactivated influenza vaccine. What the research found in general, with its limitations: According to the authors, only a limited number of new T cells may be recruited by each seasonal influenza vaccination.

V is pared back by 6 bases and J by 4 bases, with 12 bases lying between the germline termini. CDR3 length: 14 amino acids, cysteine to phenylalanine. The read is trimmed to its CDR3 DNA, 42 bases read in frame from base 1. CDR1 SGHTA and CDR2 FQGNSA were looked up in the germline V gene. Concerning this clonotype: Its specific antigen is unknown. Nothing much larger sits one base from this clone, and base qualities are not available.

Libraries were constructed by RT-PCR. The sequencer listed for this sample is Illumina HiSeq 2500. TCRdb cleaned the public reads at Q25 with fastp, built clones with MiXCR and kept in-frame beta chains. One record per CDR3 amino acid sequence lists the most common genes and DNA. Recorded for this sample are some 540,000 distinct CDR3 sequences; less than 25% of them occurred a single time. The ten top clones hold around 2.8% of the sample. This sample was shared with a second study, whose subject was T cells expressing NK-cell markers. Looking at the second paper: The TCR beta cDNA libraries were made using 5'RACE template switching, a step that added both a universal primer site and unique molecular identifiers. TCR beta-chain repertoires were profiled in sorted CD3+CD56+NKG2C+, CD3+CD56+NKG2C- and CD3+CD56-NKG2C+ T-cell subsets from several donors. Of the eight sequenced donors, seven were found to be HCMV-seropositive and one was found to be HCMV-seronegative. In several experiments an anti-gammadeltaTCR antibody was added to restrict sorting to alphabetaTCR-expressing T cells. In over five donors, the dominant CD3+CD56+NKG2C+ clonotypes were among the top 10 CD8+ clonotypes and accounted for about 1.0-7.5% of CD8+ T cells. Those dominant clonotypes were again the most abundant among CD3+CD56-NKG2C+ cells in four donors, at roughly 25-60.1%. Whether the expanded NKG2C-expressing T cell clones were specific for HCMV antigens remained unclear. The eight sequenced donors were randomly selected healthy volunteers, three men and five women. HCMV-specific IgG was detected in serum with a commercial ELISA kit to determine HCMV serostatus. Peripheral blood mononuclear cells were isolated from blood by Ficoll density gradient centrifugation. Magnetic immunoseparation with Miltenyi isolation kits was used to isolate CD4+ and CD8+ T cells from PBMC. cDNA synthesis was primed from the TCR beta constant segment, followed by two successive PCR amplification steps. Sequencing of the libraries produced 2 x 150 bp reads on Illumina HiSeq 2000/2500, MiSeq or NextSeq. MIGEC was used to demultiplex reads and group reads by UMI, and MiTCR was used to assemble and quantify clonotypes. Only TCR cDNA sequences supported by at least two reads were kept to exclude erroneous sequences. The tcR package was used for downstream repertoire analysis, with clonotypes matched between fractions based on CDR3 nucleotide sequence plus V segment. VDJmatch was used to annotate antigen specificity against VDJdb, with one amino acid substitution in CDR3 permitted.

The chain was built from TRBV7-2 and TRBJ2-2, with the identity of the D gene unclear. The sequence derives from a man aged 45 to 65 who received an inactivated influenza vaccine. Donor details come from another sample of the same person, matched by shared clones. Sequencing was performed on CD4+ T cells sorted from PBMCs, taken approximately 12 days after vaccination. The CDR3 in this case is CASRAGQVTGELFF. The DNA reads as follows: TGTGCCAGCAGAGCCGGGCAGGTCACCGGGGAGCTGTTTTTT.